Detailed here is one TCR beta chain. TCRdb passed the RT-PCR reads through MiXCR, listing each CDR3 protein once. Of more than 500,000 distinct CDR3 sequences in the sample, around 11% were seen once. The data derive from a study of response to subunit inactivated influenza vaccine. Trimming took 0 bases from V and 3 from J, leaving 12 bases between them. Germline lookup yields CDR1 WNHNN and CDR2 SYGVQD (reference sequence). The CDR3 covers 15 residues. The data also belong to a second study, concerning T cells expressing NK-cell markers. Per that study: UMIs were included in TCR beta cDNA generated by 5'RACE template switching.

This chain links TRBV10-1 with TRBJ2-7; D is uncertain. This sequence originates from a man in his forties or fifties who received an inactivated influenza vaccine. Specimen: PBMCs from blood, collected on the day of vaccination. The CDR3 coding sequence is TGCGCCAGCAGTGAGTCGACTCGTGGTCACTACGAGCAGTACTTC. This encodes CASSESTRGHYEQYF.